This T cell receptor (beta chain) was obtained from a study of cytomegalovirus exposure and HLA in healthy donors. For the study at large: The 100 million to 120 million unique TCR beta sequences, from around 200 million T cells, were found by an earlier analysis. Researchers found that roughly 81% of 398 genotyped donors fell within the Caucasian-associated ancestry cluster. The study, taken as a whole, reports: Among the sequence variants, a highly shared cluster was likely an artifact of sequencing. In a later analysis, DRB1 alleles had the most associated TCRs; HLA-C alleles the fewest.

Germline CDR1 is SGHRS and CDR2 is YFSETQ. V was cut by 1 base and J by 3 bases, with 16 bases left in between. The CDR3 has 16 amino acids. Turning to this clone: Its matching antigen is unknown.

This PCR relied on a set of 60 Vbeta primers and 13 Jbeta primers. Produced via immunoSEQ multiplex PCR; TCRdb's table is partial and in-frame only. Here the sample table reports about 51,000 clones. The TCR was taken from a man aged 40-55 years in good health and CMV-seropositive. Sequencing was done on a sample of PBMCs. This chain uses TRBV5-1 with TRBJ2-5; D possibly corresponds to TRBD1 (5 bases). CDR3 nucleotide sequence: TGCGCCAGCAGCTTGTTTTCCCCAGTAGGGGAAGAGACCCAGTACTTC. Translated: CASSLFSPVGEETQYF.